These 29 T cell receptor beta chains share one sample of origin, sequenced in a study of blood T cell repertoires in COVID-19. Clones were read by immunoSEQ multiplex PCR, and TCRdb kept only the in-frame ones, dropping some. This sample yields hundreds of thousands of clones, of which 85% to 90% are seen a single time; about 1.2% belongs to the top ten. The sequenced sample was peripheral blood. These receptors all come from a man in his 70s with acute or convalescent COVID-19.

The genes are TRBV6-2 or TRBV6-3 and TRBJ1-6, with D perhaps matching TRBD1 (5 bases). The CDR3 extends over 15 amino acids. Germline values: CDR1 MNHEY, CDR2 SVGEGT. Deletions cut 0 bases from V and 5 bases from J, with 8 bases between. The CDR3 loop reads CASSYSTGNNSPLHF. DNA of the CDR3: TGTGCCAGCAGTTACTCTACAGGCAATAATTCACCCCTCCACTTT.

This chain connects TRBV7-9 to TRBJ1-1; TRBD1 matches at 9 bases. Trimming cost V 3 bases and J 5 bases; bases outside gene matches: 10. Germline V gives CDR1 SEHNR, CDR2 FQNEAQ (reference sequence). CDR3 length equals 16 residues. The CDR3 nucleotides are TGTGCCAGCAGCTTTCCGGGACAGGGAAGAGGGACTGAAGCTTTCTTT. Protein product: CASSFPGQGRGTEAFF.

V gene TRBV5-1 combines with J gene TRBJ2-3; weak D call: TRBD1 (5 bases). The CDR3 covers 15 residues. Between the trimmed V and J ends, which lost 1 base and 1 base, there was a span of 10 bases. Germline CDR1 reads SGHRS; CDR2 reads YFSETQ. CDR3 sequence: CASSLSQGGTDTQYF. The CDR3 coding sequence is TGCGCCAGCAGCTTGTCGCAGGGCGGCACAGATACGCAGTATTTT.

Only a few counts were recorded for this clone. The chain carries TRBV4-3 and TRBJ1-4; D is unclear. The ends were cut back, 1 base at V and 3 bases at J, with 9 bases in the middle. The CDR3 sequence is 15 residues long. The V gene's germline CDR1 is LGHNA and CDR2 YSLEER. The CDR3 nucleotides read TGCGCCAGCAGCCAAGGTACAGCCTCTAATGAAAAACTGTTTTTT. It encodes CASSQGTASNEKLFF.

The V gene is TRBV2, the J gene TRBJ1-6; TRBD1 matches 7 bases. The CDR3 has 14 residues. Germline V gene lookup returns CDR1 SNHLY and CDR2 FYNNEI. The J segment lost 4 bases and the V segment lost 4 bases, leaving 1 base of the junction unmatched. Written as DNA, the CDR3 is TGTGCCAGCAGTGGGGGACAGTATAATTCACCCCTCCACTTT. Encoded protein: CASSGGQYNSPLHF.

Details on this clone: Other DNA sequences of this sample code for an identical CDR3. The V call is TRBV18, the J call TRBJ1-5; TRBD1 might be the D (5 bases). The CDR3 extends over 14 amino acids. The germline V gene has CDR1 KGHSH and CDR2 LQKENI. Trimming left V 1 base short and J 5 bases short, with 9 bases between. CDR3 sequence reads: CASSPQGRDQPQHF. The CDR3 nucleotides read TGTGCCAGCTCACCACAGGGGCGCGATCAGCCCCAGCATTTT.

This clone was found a few times. Distinct nucleotide sequences in the sample also encode this CDR3. The gene calls are TRBV27 and TRBJ1-2; possible D gene TRBD1, 5 bases. Germline CDR1 and CDR2: MNHEY and SMNVEV (reference sequence). This CDR3 is built from 11 residues. V dropped 6 bases and J dropped 5 bases, with 7 bases sitting between them. This chain's CDR3 is CASRGRYGYTF. CDR3 nucleotides: TGTGCCAGCAGGGGGCGGTATGGCTACACCTTC.

J is TRBJ1-2 and V is TRBV6-5; the match to TRBD1 covers 7 bases. The CDR3 runs to 14 residues. The ends lost 6 bases at V and 5 bases at J; junction bases unmatched: 9. From germline, CDR1 is MNHEY and CDR2 SVGAGI. The CDR3 region is CASSAGTETYGYTF. The DNA for the CDR3 is TGTGCCAGCAGCGCCGGGACAGAGACATATGGCTACACCTTC.

V usage is TRBV6-5 and J usage is TRBJ2-5, with 9 bases matching TRBD2. The J segment lost 5 bases and the V segment lost 4 bases, leaving 8 bases of the junction unmatched. This CDR3 comprises 15 residues. Germline V gene sequence: CDR1 MNHEY, CDR2 SVGAGI. DNA of the CDR3: TGTGCCAGCAGTTCCCCTAGCGGGGTCGGGGAGACCCAGTACTTC. Translating gives CASSSPSGVGETQYF.

V gene TRBV5-1 combines with J gene TRBJ2-2; 9 bases map to TRBD1. The junction had 6 bases not matched to a gene; V was cut back by 6 bases and J by 3 bases. The CDR3 spans 15 residues. Germline loops: CDR1 SGHRS, CDR2 YFSETQ. This CDR3 reads CASTLGQGYTGELFF. CDR3 bases: TGCGCCAGCACCCTGGGACAGGGATACACCGGGGAGCTGTTTTTT.

V and J are TRBV11-2 and TRBJ2-2; D is possibly TRBD2 (6 bases). The CDR3 totals 18 residues. The V gene's germline CDR1 is SGHAT and CDR2 FQNNGV. Trimming removed 5 bases at V and 6 bases at J, with 25 bases between. CDR3 bases: TGTGCCAGCAGCCATAAAGCGGTAGAGGGAGGCCCCCCCGGGGAGCTGTTTTTT. Amino acids: CASSHKAVEGGPPGELFF.

The J gene is TRBJ1-2, the V gene TRBV3-1 (or the pseudogene TRBV3-2); D gene ambiguous. The V gene's germline CDR1 is LGHDT and CDR2 YNNKEL (reference sequence). There are 14 residues in the CDR3. Trimming pared 2 bases from V and 4 bases from J, leaving 11 bases between. This CDR3 reads CASSQPGRFYGYTF. CDR3 bases: TGTGCCAGCAGCCAACCGGGGAGGTTCTATGGCTACACCTTC.

J is TRBJ1-2 and V is TRBV6-6; the D gene is possibly TRBD1 (5 bases). Trimming left V 6 bases short and J 4 bases short, with 12 bases between. CDR3 length: 13 residues. Germline V CDR1 and CDR2: MNHNY, SVGAGI (reference sequence). The CDR3 DNA follows: TGTGCCAGCAGATCCGGACACCTCTATGGCTACACCTTC. This sequence encodes CASRSGHLYGYTF.

The CDR3 loop reads CASSLASRPEGDTEAFF. CDR3 coding DNA: TGCGCCAGCAGCTTGGCCTCAAGGCCCGAGGGGGACACTGAAGCTTTCTTT. The chain has TRBV5-1 and TRBJ1-1; D might be TRBD1 (6 bases). V gave up 0 bases and J gave up 3 bases, with 18 bases separating them. The germline gives CDR1 SGHRS, CDR2 YFSETQ. The CDR3 runs to 17 residues.

This chain joins TRBV28 and TRBJ2-7, with 10 nucleotides matching TRBD2. The germline V gene has CDR1 MDHEN and CDR2 SYDVKM. CDR3 length equals 14 residues. J lost 2 bases, V lost 2 bases, and 0 bases had no gene match. As DNA, the CDR3 is TGTGCCAGCAGTTTAGGACTAGCGGCCTACGAGCAGTACTTC. It specifies CASSLGLAAYEQYF.

The chain joins TRBV5-1 to TRBJ1-1; TRBD1 matches at 7 bases. The CDR3 runs 14 residues. J lost 4 bases, V lost 3 bases, and 6 bases had no gene match. CDR1 is SGHRS, CDR2 YFSETQ, per germline. The CDR3 protein is CASSYPTGSTEAFF. CDR3 bases: TGCGCCAGCAGCTACCCGACAGGGAGCACTGAAGCTTTCTTT.

The rearrangement uses TRBV11-3 and TRBJ2-3, with D perhaps matching TRBD1 (6 bases). The V end lost 2 bases, the J end lost 2 bases, and 11 bases lay between the germline ends. The CDR3 loop spans 15 amino acids. The V gene's germline CDR1 is SGHNT and CDR2 YENEEA. This CDR3 is CASSLRGYPTDTQYF. DNA of the CDR3: TGTGCCAGCAGCTTAAGGGGGTACCCCACAGATACGCAGTATTTT.

The V gene is TRBV4-2, the J gene TRBJ1-4, with 8 bases aligning to TRBD1. The CDR3 runs 21 residues. Looked up from germline, CDR1 is LGHNA and CDR2 is YNFKEQ. J lost 5 bases, V lost 0 bases, and 20 bases had no gene match. CDR3 nucleotide sequence: TGTGCCAGCAGCCAAGAACTAACGGCCACAGGGGGTATTGGTGGGAATGAAAAACTGTTTTTT. Its protein is CASSQELTATGGIGGNEKLFF.

The V gene is TRBV6-2 or TRBV6-3, the J gene TRBJ2-4; 11 bases line up with TRBD1. This CDR3 is built from 15 residues. Germline-derived CDR1 and CDR2 are MNHEY and SVGEGT. Trimming took 2 bases from V and 10 from J; bases not matched to a gene: 7. This CDR3 is CASSYVAGQGEIQYF. In DNA form, the CDR3 reads TGTGCCAGCAGTTACGTGGCGGGACAGGGGGAAATTCAGTACTTC.

The chain is built from TRBV4-3 and TRBJ1-4; 8 bases are shared with TRBD1. Trimming removed 3 bases from V and 8 bases from J; junction bases left unmatched: 11. The CDR3 extends over 16 amino acids. Germline loops: CDR1 LGHNA, CDR2 YSLEER. Here the CDR3 reads CASSHRGGQAGEKLFF. DNA for the CDR3: TGCGCCAGCAGCCACCGCGGGGGACAGGCGGGCGAAAAACTGTTTTTT.

The rearrangement joins TRBV27 to TRBJ2-1; TRBD2 matches at 13 bases. This CDR3 has 19 residues. V dropped 6 bases and J dropped 1; count of bases not matched to a gene: 12. In germline, CDR1 is MNHEY, CDR2 SMNVEV (reference sequence). The CDR3 DNA reads TGTGCCAGCAGCAAGACTAGCGGGAGGATCTTAAGGTCCTACAATGAGCAGTTCTTC. It yields the protein CASSKTSGRILRSYNEQFF.

V gene TRBV2 combines with J gene TRBJ2-7, with TRBD1 matching over 7 bases. The germline CDR1 and CDR2 sequences are SNHLY and FYNNEI. V lost 7 bases to trimming and J lost 4 bases; unmatched junction nucleotides: 10. CDR3 length: 14 residues. The CDR3 region is CASNRGGNGYEQYF. CDR3 sequence (DNA): TGTGCCAGCAACAGGGGCGGAAATGGGTACGAGCAGTACTTC. The full variable domain, its missing parts supplied by reference TRBV2 and TRBJ2-7, is EPEVTQTPSHQVTQMGQEVILRCVPISNHLYFYWYRQILGQKVEFLVSFYNNEISEKSEIFDDQFSVERPDGSNFTLKIRSTKLEDSAMYFCASNRGGNGYEQYFGPGTRLTVT.

This clone came up once. This chain links TRBV24-1 with TRBJ2-5; 7 bases are a match to TRBD2. Germline CDR1 reads KGHDR; CDR2 reads SFDVKD. The junction had 5 bases not matched to a gene; V was cut back by 3 bases and J by 2 bases. CDR3 length equals 15 residues. The CDR3 loop reads CATSDGGEIQETQYF. The CDR3 bases are TGTGCCACCAGTGATGGGGGGGAGATACAAGAGACCCAGTACTTC.

V and J are TRBV9 and TRBJ2-2; TRBD1 matches 8 bases. J was trimmed by 4 bases and V by 1 base; bases with no gene match: 6. This CDR3 contains 16 residues. Germline CDR1 SGDLS, CDR2 YYNGEE. In DNA, the CDR3 is TGTGCCAGCAGCGTACGTTCAGGGGGCGGCACCGGGGAGCTGTTTTTT. The encoded protein is CASSVRSGGGTGELFF.

The chain recombines TRBV7-6 with TRBJ1-6, with D maybe TRBD1 (5 bases). The CDR3 loop spans 15 amino acids. CDR1 and CDR2 from the germline V gene are SGHVS and FNYEAQ. V dropped 2 bases and J dropped 5 bases, with 10 bases sitting between them. The CDR3 spells CASSLRRQHNSPLHF. In nucleotides, the CDR3 is TGTGCCAGCAGCTTAAGGCGACAGCATAATTCACCCCTCCACTTT.

This clone was seen a single time. V is TRBV6-2 or TRBV6-3 and J is TRBJ2-7; weak D call: TRBD1 (6 bases). V lost 4 bases and J 3 bases, leaving 19 bases between the germline ends. CDR1 and CDR2 (germline): MNHEY, SVGEGT. The CDR3 covers 16 residues. This CDR3 is CASSFQPGHQLYEQYF. CDR3 DNA sequence: TGTGCCAGCAGTTTCCAGCCGGGACACCAACTCTACGAGCAGTACTTC.

This chain uses TRBV15 with TRBJ2-3, with TRBD2 matching 7 bases. Germline V gene data show CDR1 as LNHNV and CDR2 as YYDKDF (reference sequence). The trim removed 6 bases at V and 2 bases at J, leaving 5 bases unmatched. The length of the CDR3 is 14 residues. The CDR3 is CATRERGFTDTQYF. The CDR3 bases are TGTGCCACCAGGGAGCGGGGATTCACAGATACGCAGTATTTT.

This chain joins TRBV5-1 and TRBJ2-7; perhaps TRBD1 as D (6 bases). This CDR3 contains 13 residues. Trimming pared 0 bases from V and 3 bases from J, leaving 7 bases between. Looked up from germline, CDR1 is SGHRS and CDR2 is YFSETQ. The CDR3 region is CASSLGTVYEQYF. The CDR3 DNA reads TGCGCCAGCAGCTTGGGGACAGTCTACGAGCAGTACTTC.

The V and J genes are TRBV5-1 and TRBJ2-3; no firm D call. Germline loops: CDR1 SGHRS, CDR2 YFSETQ. The CDR3 has 12 residues. V lost 3 bases and J lost 6, with 8 bases in between. The CDR3 spells CASSSTSDTQYF. CDR3 in DNA: TGCGCCAGCAGCTCTACCTCCGATACGCAGTATTTT.